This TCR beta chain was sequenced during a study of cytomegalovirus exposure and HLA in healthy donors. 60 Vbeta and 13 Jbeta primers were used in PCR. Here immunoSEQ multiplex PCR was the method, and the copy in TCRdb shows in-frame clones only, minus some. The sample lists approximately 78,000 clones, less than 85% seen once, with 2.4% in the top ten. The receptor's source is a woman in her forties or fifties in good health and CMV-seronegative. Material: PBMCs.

CDR3 nucleotides: TGCGCCAGCAGCTGGCTTTCTAGCGGGGCCCCAGATACGCAGTATTTT. Its protein product is CASSWLSSGAPDTQYF. This chain links TRBV5-1 with TRBJ2-3, with TRBD2 matching 9 bases. The junction had 9 bases not matched to a gene; V was cut back by 3 bases and J by 4 bases. There are 16 residues in the CDR3. CDR1 and CDR2 from the germline V gene are SGHRS and YFSETQ. Drawing the rest from reference TRBV5-1 and TRBJ2-3, the complete variable domain is KAGVTQTPRYLIKTRGQQVTLSCSPISGHRSVSWYQQTPGQGLQFLFEYFSETQRNKGNFPGRFSGRQFSNSRSEMNVSTLELGDSALYLCASSWLSSGAPDTQYFGPGTRLTVL.